This section outlines one T cell receptor (beta chain) sequence together with its context. The target antigen is unknown. Germline CDR1 LGHDT, CDR2 YNNKEL (reference sequence). Trimming took off 4 bases at V and 5 bases at J, with 14 bases between the two ends. This CDR3 is 14 amino acids long. The sample originates from a study of Ad26.COV2.S vaccination and SARS-CoV-2 variants. Study-level information: The study gave Ad26.COV2.S intramuscularly, once or twice 56 days apart. Regarding the study as a whole: Greater spike-specific TCR breadth was seen in vaccine recipients than in placebo recipients. Analyses that measured TCR breadth and depth may have underestimated total T cell responses.

This table comes from immunoSEQ multiplex PCR, and its TCRdb copy is limited to in-frame clones, with some not included. The table shows about 680,000 clones, with more than 80% occurring only once. Treatment described: approximately 18 received Ad26.COV2.S at low or high dose, single or two shots; 5 received placebo; per-sample allocation not given. Sampling was performed 63 days after the first vaccine or placebo injection. This clonotype was obtained from a person between 18 and 65 years old who received the Ad26.COV2.S COVID-19 vaccine or a placebo. The chain combines TRBV3-1 (or the pseudogene TRBV3-2) with TRBJ2-5; D is ambiguous. Sequences were derived from peripheral blood, sampled in a trial of Ad26.COV2.S vaccine versus placebo. CDR3 loop: CASSRRLLGETQYF. DNA of the CDR3: TGTGCCAGCAGCCGCCGGCTCCTTGGGGAGACCCAGTACTTC.